This T cell receptor beta chain was observed in a study of Ad26.COV2.S vaccination and SARS-CoV-2 variants. On the study more broadly: Donor had been placed in the Ad26.COV2.S arm of the COV1001 trial.

Germline loops: CDR1 SGHTA, CDR2 FQGNSA. CDR3 size: 15 residues. Trimming removed 0 bases from V and 10 bases from J, with 13 bases in between. Treatment in this sample: some 20 received Ad26.COV2.S at low or high dose, single or two shots; 5 received placebo; per-sample allocation not given. On day 63 after the first injection, vaccine and placebo recipients gave samples. The method was immunoSEQ multiplex PCR; TCRdb's version includes in-frame clones alone and lacks a portion of them. The sample includes 200,000 to 250,000 clones, approximately 90% seen only once; the top ten take around 11%. The material sequenced was peripheral blood, taken in a trial of Ad26.COV2.S vaccine versus placebo. This TCR was sampled from a person aged 18-65 years who received the Ad26.COV2.S COVID-19 vaccine or a placebo. The chain combines TRBV7-2 with TRBJ1-6; possibly TRBD1 for D (5 bases). In nucleotides, the CDR3 is TGTGCCAGCAGCTTAGCGGAGGGGTTACGGTCACCCCTCCACTTT. It yields the protein CASSLAEGLRSPLHF.